The next 25 T cell receptor beta chains were all read from a single sample in a study of neurological immune-mediated disorders. TCRdb re-called the 5' RACE reads through MiXCR, storing one row per CDR3 protein. The sample holds tens of thousands of distinct CDR3 sequences, approximately 6.2% seen once. What was sequenced was CD4+ T cells from blood. The origin of the receptors is a woman between 18 and 30 years old with multiple sclerosis.

This clonotype was observed at least ten times. This sequence joins TRBV20-1 and TRBJ2-3, with TRBD1 matching over 8 bases. The length of the CDR3 is 16 residues. V was pared by 0 bases and J by 1 base, with 6 bases of the junction left unmatched. CDR1 DFQATT and CDR2 SNEGSKA come from the germline V gene (reference sequence). The CDR3 is CSARDGDRGRTDTQYF. The CDR3 DNA is TGCAGTGCTAGAGACGGTGACAGGGGCCGCACAGATACGCAGTATTTT.

This clonotype has a count of ten or more. The chain combines TRBV20-1 with TRBJ1-5; unclear D gene. With 1 base removed from V and 2 bases from J, the gap between germline ends came to 6 bases. The length of the CDR3 is 13 residues. Looked up from germline, CDR1 is DFQATT and CDR2 is SNEGSKA (reference sequence). CDR3: CSARAGGNQPQHF. The CDR3 DNA sequence: TGCAGTGCTAGAGCGGGTGGCAATCAGCCCCAGCATTTT.

The rearrangement uses TRBV21-1 and TRBJ2-3; the table's D call, TRBD1, was not checked against the DNA. TRBV21-1 is marked as a pseudogene. The CDR3 sequence is 18 residues long. The CDR3 loop reads CASSILDRGWPLTDTQYF. CDR3 DNA sequence: TGTGCCAGCAGCATCTTAGACAGGGGGTGGCCTTTGACAGATACGCAGTATTTT.

The table lists this clonotype with many counts. CDR3 in amino acids: CSALLAETQYF. Here the CDR3 DNA reads TGCAGTGCCTTGCTAGCCGAGACCCAGTACTTC. J is TRBJ2-5 and V is TRBV20-1; D is possibly TRBD2 (5 bases). With 6 bases removed from V and 5 bases from J, the gap between germline ends came to 10 bases. The CDR3 runs 11 residues. Germline CDR1 DFQATT, CDR2 SNEGSKA (reference sequence).

By share, this clonotype ranks as medium-sized. The gene calls are TRBV7-8 and TRBJ2-1; D is possibly TRBD2 (5 bases). Germline CDR1 SGHVS, CDR2 FQNEAQ. V dropped 1 base and J dropped 7 bases, with 8 bases sitting between them. The CDR3 sequence is 13 residues long. The DNA for the CDR3 is TGTGCCAGCAGCTTAGGGAGGAGTAATGAGCAGTTCTTC. It codes for CASSLGRSNEQFF.

This clonotype was detected many times. The chain uses TRBV6-2 or TRBV6-3 and TRBJ2-2; the D gene is possibly TRBD1 (5 bases). This CDR3 region has 16 residues. Trimming shortened V by 2 bases and J by 0 bases, and 10 bases separated the two germline ends. Germline assignment: CDR1 MNHEY and CDR2 SVGEGT. The chain's CDR3 is CASSYRQNANTGELFF. CDR3 nucleotide sequence: TGTGCCAGCAGTTACCGACAGAACGCGAACACCGGGGAGCTGTTTTTT.

This clonotype was seen ten or more times. The rearrangement links TRBV5-1 to TRBJ1-4; D not resolved. The CDR3 spans 17 residues. The V gene lost 4 bases and the J gene lost 0 bases, with 16 bases spanning the gap. Germline V gives CDR1 SGHRS, CDR2 YFSETQ. The CDR3 sequence: CASSPARAGSTNEKLFF. DNA of the CDR3: TGCGCCAGCAGCCCGGCGAGGGCGGGTTCAACTAATGAAAAACTGTTTTTT.

Ten or more counts support this clonotype. The gene calls are TRBV18 and TRBJ1-5; tentative D call: TRBD1 (5 bases). V dropped 0 bases and J dropped 1 base, with 10 bases sitting between them. The CDR3 is 16 residues long. Looked up from germline, CDR1 is KGHSH and CDR2 is LQKENI. This chain's CDR3 is CASSPPGGGSNQPQHF. CDR3 DNA: TGTGCCAGCTCACCACCGGGGGGGGGGAGCAATCAGCCCCAGCATTTT.

This clonotype was counted a few times. This chain joins TRBV20-1 and TRBJ1-5; no clear D. V shed 3 bases and J shed 4 bases, with 16 bases lying between them. The CDR3 length is 15 residues. CDR1 is DFQATT, CDR2 SNEGSKA, per germline (reference sequence). CDR3 amino acids: CSARPSGLGNQPQHF. The CDR3 bases are TGCAGTGCTAGGCCCTCCGGACTCGGGAATCAGCCCCAGCATTTT.

This clonotype was picked up a small number of times. This chain's CDR3 is CSALGQTNYGYTF. CDR3 nucleotide sequence: TGCAGCGCCCTGGGACAAACTAACTATGGCTACACCTTC. The J gene is TRBJ1-2, the V gene TRBV20-1; the D gene is possibly TRBD1 (6 bases). The CDR3 has 13 residues. In germline, CDR1 is DFQATT, CDR2 SNEGSKA (reference sequence).

At least ten counts were recorded for this clonotype. V and J are TRBV15 and TRBJ1-2; D not resolved. The V and J ends lost 1 base and 7 bases respectively, with 10 bases between them. The germline V gene encodes CDR1 LNHNV and CDR2 YYDKDF (reference sequence). The CDR3 runs to 13 residues. This chain's CDR3 is CATSRADRGGYTF. The CDR3 DNA reads as TGTGCCACCAGCAGAGCGGACCGAGGTGGCTACACCTTC. The full variable domain, its missing parts supplied by reference TRBV15 and TRBJ1-2, is DAMVIQNPRYQVTQFGKPVTLSCSQTLNHNVMYWYQQKSSQAPKLLFHYYDKDFNNEADTPDNFQSRRPNTSFCFLDIRSPGLGDTAMYLCATSRADRGGYTFGSGTRLTVV.

The sample holds many counts of this clonotype. The chain employs TRBV14 and TRBJ1-3; perhaps TRBD1 as D (5 bases). The germline V gene has CDR1 SGHDN and CDR2 FVKESK. There are 15 residues in the CDR3. V gave up 0 bases and J gave up 2 bases, with 8 bases separating them. The DNA of the CDR3 is TGTGCCAGCAGCCAAGATCTGGGACCTGGAAACACCATATATTTT. Protein product: CASSQDLGPGNTIYF.

This clonotype was seen repeatedly, ten times or more. The genes are TRBV6-1 and TRBJ1-3; D might be TRBD1 (5 bases). The CDR3 covers 14 residues. Germline V lookup: CDR1 MNHNS, CDR2 SASEGT. The V end was cut by 6 bases, the J end by 2 bases, with 11 bases between. The CDR3 loop reads CASSRTPAGNTIYF. The CDR3 DNA reads TGTGCCAGCAGCAGGACACCAGCTGGAAACACCATATATTTT.

In its sample, this clonotype was seen many times. The chain links TRBV5-6 to TRBJ2-4, with D maybe TRBD1 (7 bases). Germline CDR1 SGHDT, CDR2 YYEEEE. Deletions cut 3 bases from V and 8 bases from J, with 15 bases between. The CDR3 has 14 residues. The CDR3 is CASSSRGGQDIQYF. Written as DNA, the CDR3 is TGTGCCAGCAGCTCTAGGGGAGGACAGGACATTCAGTACTTC.

This clonotype appeared many times. The chain carries TRBV7-9 and TRBJ2-7, with a tentative D call TRBD2 (5 bases). The germline CDR1 and CDR2 sequences are SEHNR and FQNEAQ (reference sequence). The CDR3 loop spans 12 amino acids. The germline V and J ends were trimmed by 5 bases and 6 bases, with 11 bases remaining between them. CDR3 amino acids: CASSRLSGEQYV. The CDR3 DNA reads TGTGCCAGCAGCCGACTATCGGGCGAGCAGTACGTC.

The chain employs TRBV20-1 and TRBJ1-1; D is undetermined. The V end was cut by 0 bases, the J end by 3 bases, with 14 bases between. The length of the CDR3 is 15 residues. Germline V gene sequence: CDR1 DFQATT, CDR2 SNEGSKA (reference sequence). CDR3 sequence: CSARDATHGDTEAFF. The CDR3 nucleotides read TGCAGTGCTAGAGATGCGACCCATGGGGACACTGAAGCTTTCTTT.

Many counts were recorded for this clonotype. This chain uses TRBV20-1 with TRBJ1-4; tentatively, D is TRBD1 (5 bases). In germline, CDR1 is DFQATT, CDR2 SNEGSKA (reference sequence). The V end was cut by 0 bases, the J end by 10 bases, with 12 bases between. The CDR3 covers 13 residues. This CDR3 is CSARDEGFGKLFF. The CDR3 DNA reads TGCAGTGCTAGAGATGAGGGGTTCGGAAAACTGTTTTTT.

This clonotype was counted many times. V is TRBV7-2 and J is TRBJ1-2; D is unclear. CDR1 and CDR2 (germline): SGHTA, FQGNSA. The V end was cut by 0 bases, the J end by 2 bases, with 13 bases between. This CDR3 contains 16 residues. The CDR3 protein is CASSLAVGDGNYGYTF. The CDR3 region has the DNA TGTGCCAGCAGCTTAGCGGTCGGGGATGGAAACTATGGCTACACCTTC.

The DNA of the CDR3 is TGTGCCAGCAGCCTGGGGGGAGGACAGGGGTACTACGAGCAGTACTTC. Translating it yields CASSLGGGQGYYEQYF. The genes are TRBV5-6 and TRBJ2-7, with 9 bases lining up with TRBD1. The CDR3 consists of 16 residues. V lost 4 bases to trimming and J lost 3 bases; unmatched junction nucleotides: 11. Germline assignment: CDR1 SGHDT and CDR2 YYEEEE.

This clonotype occurred many times. The V and J genes are TRBV5-1 and TRBJ2-5; no firm D call. The germline CDR1 and CDR2 sequences are SGHRS and YFSETQ. The CDR3 runs 12 residues. Trimming removed 1 base at V and 6 bases at J, with 7 bases between. The CDR3 reads CASSLTEQTQYF. CDR3 in DNA: TGCGCCAGCAGCTTGACAGAGCAGACCCAGTACTTC.

This clonotype was recorded at least ten times. The rearrangement uses TRBV9 and TRBJ2-5; D may be TRBD2 (7 bases). V dropped 0 bases and J dropped 4 bases, with 10 bases sitting between them. Germline CDR1 reads SGDLS; CDR2 reads YYNGEE. The CDR3 runs to 14 residues. This CDR3 reads CASSVGGGLETQYF. For the CDR3, the DNA is TGTGCCAGCAGCGTAGGGGGGGGGCTAGAGACCCAGTACTTC. Combining the CDR3 with reference TRBV9 and TRBJ2-5 gives the whole variable domain DSGVTQTPKHLITATGQRVTLRCSPRSGDLSVYWYQQSLDQGLQFLIQYYNGEERAKGNILERFSAQQFPDLHSELNLSSLELGDSALYFCASSVGGGLETQYFGPGTRLLVL.

There are many counts of this clonotype. The genes are TRBV6-6 and TRBJ2-3; D not certain. V lost 2 bases to trimming and J lost 2 bases, with 17 bases between them. The CDR3 runs to 17 residues. Germline CDR1 is MNHNY and CDR2 is SVGAGI (reference sequence). In DNA form, the CDR3 reads TGTGCCAGCAGTTACCGATCTCAGGCTCCGTTCACAGATACGCAGTATTTT. Protein product: CASSYRSQAPFTDTQYF.

In its sample, this clonotype was seen many times. The V call is TRBV20-1, the J call TRBJ2-4; 12 bases agree with TRBD2. The CDR3 loop spans 21 amino acids. V lost 3 bases, J lost 2 bases, and 20 bases stayed unmatched. Germline V gene sequence: CDR1 DFQATT, CDR2 SNEGSKA (reference sequence). The DNA for the CDR3 is TGCAGTGCTAGTAGCTGGAAATCGGTTGTCGGGACTAGCGGGTCCAAAAACATTCAGTACTTC. Protein: CSASSWKSVVGTSGSKNIQYF.

This clonotype occurred many times. The chain links TRBV10-3 to TRBJ2-7, with D hard to call. This CDR3 contains 14 residues. Trimming left V 10 bases short and J 3 bases short, with 19 bases between. Looked up from germline, CDR1 is ENHRY and CDR2 is SYGVKD. The CDR3: CASAAPAKNYEQYF. In nucleotides, the CDR3 is TGTGCCAGCGCCGCCCCGGCCAAAAACTACGAGCAGTACTTC.

This clonotype has a count of ten or more. J is TRBJ2-3 and V is TRBV5-5, with 7 bases matching TRBD2. With 1 base clipped from V and 6 bases from J, the junction kept 8 bases outside the gene matches. Germline CDR1 SGHKS, CDR2 YYEKEE (reference sequence). The CDR3 is 15 amino acids. CDR3 coding DNA: TGTGCCAGCAGCTTGCCCCTAGCGGAGAGTGATACGCAGTATTTT. The encoded protein is CASSLPLAESDTQYF.